This is a list of T cell receptor beta chains from one sample in a study of T cells in Graves' hyperthyroidism and ophthalmopathy. TCRdb passed the multiplex PCR reads through MiXCR, listing each CDR3 protein once. The sample holds around 610,000 distinct CDR3 sequences, about 15% seen once. Sequencing used blood. These TCRs come from a woman between 40 and 55 years old with Graves' ophthalmopathy. Both conserved end residues are part of each CDR3. Fields, in order: D gene, V gene, J gene, clone size, CDR3 protein, CDR3 DNA. The D gene is left open where the match is weak. The size field is filled for only some rows; it gives once, few, many or a size class.

>-|TRBV7-9|TRBJ1-1|many
CASSGPGRRNTEAFF
TGTGCCAGCAGCGGACCGGGACGGAGGAACACTGAAGCTTTCTTT
>TRBD2|TRBV28|TRBJ2-7|many
CASASGDTYEQYF
TGTGCCAGCGCTAGCGGGGATACCTACGAGCAGTACTTC
>-|TRBV29-1|TRBJ1-2|many
CSVEDTAGYGYTF
TGCAGCGTTGAGGACACCGCGGGGTATGGCTACACCTTC
>-|TRBV30|TRBJ2-1|-
CAWSSVAISYNEQFF
TGTGCCTGGAGTTCGGTTGCGATCTCCTACAATGAGCAGTTCTTC
>-|TRBV12-3/TRBV12-4|TRBJ1-1|-
CASSRVTAGAFF
TGTGCCAGCAGTCGCGTGACGGCGGGAGCTTTCTTT
>-|TRBV6-1|TRBJ1-1|many
CASSETRLNTEAFF
TGTGCCAGCTCAGAGACTCGTCTGAACACTGAAGCTTTCTTT
>-|TRBV7-2|TRBJ2-7|-
CASSFQPEGAQYF
TGTGCCAGCAGCTTTCAACCAGAGGGCGCTCAGTACTTC
>-|TRBV12-3/TRBV12-4|TRBJ1-6|few
CASRGWEDSPLHF
TGTGCCAGCCGGGGCTGGGAAGATTCACCCCTCCACTTT
>TRBD2|TRBV5-1|TRBJ2-7|many
CASSLHPGLATSYEQYF
TGCGCCAGCAGCTTGCATCCGGGACTAGCGACCTCCTACGAGCAGTACTTC
>-|TRBV7-9|TRBJ2-5|many
CASSSLHGDQYF
TGTGCCAGCAGCTCTCTTCATGGCGACCAGTACTTC
>-|TRBV12-3/TRBV12-4|TRBJ2-3|many
CASSFQGTQYF
TGTGCCAGCAGTTTCCAGGGCACGCAGTATTTT
>-|TRBV6-5|TRBJ2-7|many
CASSYSGGTYEQYF
TGTGCCAGCAGTTACTCGGGGGGCACGTACGAGCAGTACTTC
>-|TRBV6-1|TRBJ2-7|many
CASSEETASYYEQYF
TGTGCCAGCAGTGAAGAAACGGCCTCATACTACGAGCAGTACTTC
>-|TRBV2|TRBJ2-5|many
CASSAQGLGETQYF
TGTGCCAGCAGTGCCCAGGGATTAGGGGAGACCCAGTACTTC
>-|TRBV11-2|TRBJ1-6|many
CASSLSNSPLHF
TGTGCCAGCAGCCTATCTAATTCACCCCTCCACTTT
>-|TRBV30|TRBJ1-2|many
CAWARKGVRGYTF
TGTGCCTGGGCCAGAAAGGGGGTCCGCGGCTACACCTTC
>-|TRBV6-2/TRBV6-3|TRBJ2-5|-
CASSQAGQAQETQYF
TGTGCCAGCAGCCAAGCGGGACAGGCCCAAGAGACCCAGTACTTC
>-|TRBV7-2|TRBJ2-5|-
CASSPPMGWETQYF
TGTGCCAGCAGCCCCCCCATGGGGTGGGAGACCCAGTACTTC
>-|TRBV6-1|TRBJ1-2|many
CASWGGPTVTNYGYTF
TGTGCCAGCTGGGGTGGCCCAACGGTTACTAACTATGGCTACACCTTC
>TRBD2|TRBV30|TRBJ2-2|few
CAVPSGKTTGELFF
TGTGCCGTACCTAGCGGGAAGACTACCGGGGAGCTGTTTTTT
>-|TRBV12-3/TRBV12-4|TRBJ1-2|many
CASSLNWGRGYGYTF
TGTGCCAGCAGTCTGAATTGGGGCCGGGGCTATGGCTACACCTTC
>TRBD2|TRBV27|TRBJ2-2|many
CASRDRLAGVGGELFF
TGTGCCAGCCGTGACAGACTAGCGGGAGTGGGCGGGGAGCTGTTTTTT
>TRBD1|TRBV29-1|TRBJ2-5|few
CSAHRGDETQYF
TGCAGCGCCCACAGGGGCGATGAGACCCAGTACTTC
>TRBD1|TRBV7-8|TRBJ1-2|few
CASSYGTGPNYGCTF
TGTGCCAGCAGCTATGGGACAGGACCTAACTATGGCTGCACCTTC
>-|TRBV2|TRBJ2-7|few
CASGRRSSSYEQYF
TGTGCCAGCGGTAGAAGGTCCTCCTCCTACGAGCAGTACTTC
>TRBD2|TRBV19|TRBJ2-7|few
CASSIWGQGSGTSGRIYEQYF
TGTGCCAGTAGTATCTGGGGACAGGGGTCCGGGACTAGCGGGAGGATCTACGAGCAGTACTTC
>-|TRBV28|TRBJ2-7|-
CASSSYMVQGHINPYEQYF
TGTGCCAGCAGTTCGTACATGGTGCAGGGACACATTAACCCCTACGAGCAGTACTTC
>-|TRBV18|TRBJ2-7|-
CASSPTYSGISYEQYF
TGTGCCAGCTCACCTACGTATTCAGGCATCTCCTACGAGCAGTACTTC
>TRBD1|TRBV28|TRBJ1-3|many
CASSSSQGAWGGNTIYF
TGTGCCAGCAGTTCCTCTCAGGGGGCCTGGGGAGGAAACACCATATATTTT
>TRBD1|TRBV7-6|TRBJ1-2|many
CASSLGSGGDYGYTF
TGTGCCAGCAGCTTGGGGTCAGGGGGAGACTATGGCTACACCTTC
>TRBD1|TRBV7-9|TRBJ2-1|-
CASTSGVAGGLGEQFF
TGTGCCAGCACCTCCGGGGTGGCAGGGGGCTTGGGCGAGCAGTTCTTC
>-|TRBV29-1|TRBJ2-7|-
CSVEDKAGIYEQYF
TGCAGCGTTGAAGATAAGGCAGGCATCTACGAGCAGTACTTC
>-|TRBV11-1|TRBJ2-3|many
CASSPRTVSTDTQYF
TGTGCCAGCAGCCCCCGGACAGTTAGCACAGATACGCAGTATTTT